The 32 T cell receptor beta chains below were found in one sample sequenced in a study of blood T cell repertoires in COVID-19. Sequenced by immunoSEQ multiplex PCR; TCRdb stores in-frame clones only, minus some. The table has approximately 190,000 clones, about 85% seen once; the top ten hold roughly 24%. The sample taken for sequencing was PBMCs or T cells enriched from blood (not recorded which). The receptors derive from a middle-aged woman in a cohort exposed to, infected with or recovered from COVID-19 (not recorded which).

The chain combines TRBV6-6 with TRBJ2-7; TRBD1 might be the D (5 bases). The CDR3 contains 15 residues. The germline gives CDR1 MNHNY, CDR2 SVGAGI (reference sequence). With 2 bases removed from V and 5 bases from J, the gap between germline ends came to 16 bases. The CDR3 is CASSYPVGRTNEQYF. The CDR3 DNA follows: TGTGCCAGCAGTTACCCGGTGGGGCGGACAAACGAGCAGTACTTC.

J is TRBJ1-1 and V is TRBV7-9, with a tentative D call TRBD1 (6 bases). Germline CDR1 reads SEHNR; CDR2 reads FQNEAQ (reference sequence). Trimming took 5 bases from V and 4 from J, leaving 14 bases between them. CDR3 size: 14 residues. The CDR3: CASSEQGFGTEAFF. The CDR3, as DNA: TGTGCCAGCAGCGAACAGGGATTTGGCACTGAAGCTTTCTTT.

The chain employs TRBV10-3 and TRBJ2-7; no firm D call. The CDR3 has 16 residues. V dropped 0 bases and J dropped 4 bases, with 16 bases sitting between them. CDR1 ENHRY and CDR2 SYGVKD come from the germline V gene. The chain's CDR3 is CAISESKAQLKYEQYF. In nucleotides, the CDR3 is TGTGCCATCAGTGAGTCGAAGGCACAGTTAAAGTACGAGCAGTACTTC.

V gene TRBV25-1 combines with J gene TRBJ2-1, with TRBD2 matching over 12 bases. Trimming removed 4 bases from V and 8 bases from J; junction bases left unmatched: 6. This CDR3 region has 15 residues. CDR1 is MGHDK, CDR2 SYGVNS, per germline. CDR3: CASSATSGSFYEQFF. For the CDR3, the DNA is TGTGCCAGCAGTGCGACTAGCGGGAGTTTCTATGAGCAGTTCTTC.

CDR3 DNA sequence: TGTGCCAGCAGTCTTGGACTGCACACTGAAGCTTTCTTT. Translation gives CASSLGLHTEAFF. The chain recombines TRBV12-3 or TRBV12-4 with TRBJ1-1; D gene unclear. V lost 5 bases and J 3 bases, leaving 10 bases between the germline ends. The CDR3 totals 13 residues.

This rearrangement joins TRBV5-4 to TRBJ2-2; 12 positions agree with TRBD2. Germline V gene data show CDR1 as SGHNT and CDR2 as YYREEE (reference sequence). The V and J ends lost 0 bases and 5 bases, in that order; junction bases with no gene match: 5. CDR3 length equals 17 residues. CDR3 nucleotides: TGTGCCAGCAGCTTGGGGACGCTAGCGGGGGGGACCGGGGAGCTGTTTTTT. As protein: CASSLGTLAGGTGELFF.

V gene TRBV6-5 combines with J gene TRBJ2-5; TRBD2 matches 7 bases. The CDR3 is 15 residues long. Germline V CDR1 and CDR2: MNHEY, SVGAGI. V shed 6 bases, J shed 2 bases, and the junction held 9 bases outside the gene matches. CDR3 coding DNA: TGTGCCAGCAGGATCACTGTCGGGAGGCAAGAGACCCAGTACTTC. Translating it yields CASRITVGRQETQYF.

Written as DNA, the CDR3 is TGCAGCGTTGTCGGGGACAGTTATGGCTACACCTTC. Protein sequence: CSVVGDSYGYTF. This chain joins TRBV29-1 and TRBJ1-2; 7 nucleotides align to TRBD1. The germline gives CDR1 SQVTM, CDR2 ANQGSEA. CDR3 size: 12 residues. Unmatched junction bases numbered 4, after V lost 4 bases and J lost 5 bases.

This chain uses TRBV6-2 or TRBV6-3 with TRBJ1-1; D uncertain. Germline CDR1 reads MNHEY; CDR2 reads SVGEGT. The length of the CDR3 is 13 residues. V was pared by 0 bases and J by 1 base, with 3 bases between. CDR3: CASSYSRNTEAFF. CDR3 DNA sequence: TGTGCCAGCAGTTACTCCCGGAACACTGAAGCTTTCTTT.

This clone was detected once. The CDR3: CASSPRPTTAEQYF. The DNA for the CDR3 is TGCGCCAGCAGCCCCCGCCCGACAACGGCTGAGCAGTACTTC. The chain employs TRBV4-1 and TRBJ2-7; unclear D gene. Deletions cut 4 bases from V and 7 bases from J, with 17 bases between. Germline V CDR1 and CDR2: MGHRA, YSYEKL. The CDR3 loop spans 14 amino acids.

This chain links TRBV29-1 with TRBJ2-1; D call uncertain. V was shortened by 1 base and J by 10 bases, with 5 bases between the two germline ends. Germline CDR1 and CDR2: SQVTM and ANQGSEA. The CDR3 is made up of 10 amino acids. CDR3 loop: CSVEAREQFF. DNA for the CDR3: TGCAGCGTTGAAGCGCGGGAGCAGTTCTTC.

The V and J genes are TRBV11-3 and TRBJ2-3, with D unresolved. This CDR3 is 12 amino acids long. V lost 6 bases and J 4 bases, leaving 8 bases between the germline ends. Germline loops: CDR1 SGHNT, CDR2 YENEEA. The CDR3 loop is CASSVRADTQYF. The CDR3 region has the DNA TGTGCCAGCAGTGTCCGGGCAGATACGCAGTATTTT.

This sequence joins TRBV6-5 and TRBJ2-2, with TRBD1 matching over 9 bases. The V gene end was trimmed by 7 bases and the J gene end by 4 bases; junction bases not matched to a gene: 7. The CDR3 spans 15 residues. The germline CDR1 and CDR2 sequences are MNHEY and SVGAGI. This CDR3 reads CASNGWTGVTGELFF. CDR3 bases: TGTGCCAGCAATGGATGGACAGGGGTCACCGGGGAGCTGTTTTTT.

This chain joins TRBV28 and TRBJ1-1; TRBD1 aligns across 8 bases. From germline, CDR1 is MDHEN and CDR2 SYDVKM. J gave up 1 base and V 4 bases, and 2 bases lay outside the gene matches. The CDR3 has 14 residues. CDR3 residues: CASSYRGSNTEAFF. The DNA for the CDR3 is TGTGCCAGCAGTTACAGGGGGTCGAACACTGAAGCTTTCTTT.

This chain connects TRBV7-2 to TRBJ1-1; the D gene is possibly TRBD1 (5 bases). This CDR3 region has 13 residues. The germline V gene encodes CDR1 SGHTA and CDR2 FQGNSA. Trimming took off 5 bases at V and 6 bases at J, with 13 bases between the two ends. The CDR3 here is CASSPRQLAEAFF. CDR3 DNA sequence: TGTGCCAGCAGCCCCCGACAGTTGGCTGAAGCTTTCTTT. Looking up the rest from reference TRBV7-2 and TRBJ1-1 gives the full variable domain: GAGVSQSPSNKVTEKGKDVELRCDPISGHTALYWYRQSLGQGLEFLIYFQGNSAPDKSGLPSDRFSAERTGGSVSTLTIQRTQQEDSAVYLCASSPRQLAEAFFGQGTRLTVV.

V usage is TRBV7-4 and J usage is TRBJ2-7, with TRBD1 identical over 8 bases. In germline, CDR1 is SGHVT, CDR2 SQSDAQ. This CDR3 is built from 10 residues. V dropped 8 bases and J dropped 11; count of bases not matched to a gene: 5. This CDR3 is CASLSTGEYF. The CDR3 DNA follows: TGTGCCAGCCTGTCGACAGGGGAGTACTTC.

This chain uses TRBV2 with TRBJ1-6; the match to TRBD1 covers 10 bases. With 6 bases clipped from V and 10 bases from J, the junction kept 6 bases outside the gene matches. CDR1 is SNHLY and CDR2 is FYNNEI in the germline V gene. The CDR3 runs to 14 residues. CDR3 DNA sequence: TGTGCCAGCAGAAGGGGGGACAGGGGATCACCCCTCCACTTT. This sequence encodes CASRRGDRGSPLHF.

This rearrangement joins TRBV11-2 to TRBJ1-1; the match to TRBD1 covers 7 bases. J was trimmed by 1 base and V by 1 base; bases with no gene match: 3. Germline-derived CDR1 and CDR2 are SGHAT and FQNNGV. The length of the CDR3 is 15 residues. CDR3 in amino acids: CASSLAYRGNTEAFF. In DNA, the CDR3 is TGTGCCAGCAGCTTAGCCTACAGGGGGAACACTGAAGCTTTCTTT.

The V and J genes are TRBV5-1 and TRBJ2-1, with 7 bases lining up with TRBD2. Germline values: CDR1 SGHRS, CDR2 YFSETQ. The CDR3 contains 15 residues. Trimming cost V 0 bases and J 8 bases; bases outside gene matches: 8. The CDR3 DNA is TGCGCCAGCAGCTTGGATCCGCGGGAGATCCATGAGCAGTTCTTC. Protein: CASSLDPREIHEQFF.

The chain joins TRBV5-4 to TRBJ2-4; D may be TRBD2 (5 bases). This CDR3 comprises 12 residues. Germline CDR1 is SGHNT and CDR2 is YYREEE (reference sequence). V shed 0 bases and J shed 8 bases, with 6 bases lying between them. The CDR3 nucleotides read TGTGCCAGCAGCTTGGGGGGAGACATTCAGTACTTC. The encoded protein is CASSLGGDIQYF. Variable domain in full (rest from reference TRBV5-4 and TRBJ2-4): ETGVTQSPTHLIKTRGQQVTLRCSSQSGHNTVSWYQQALGQGPQFIFQYYREEENGRGNFPPRFSGLQFPNYSSELNVNALELDDSALYLCASSLGGDIQYFGAGTRLSVL.

V and J are TRBV7-9 and TRBJ1-1; the D is unclear. The V and J ends lost 4 bases and 4 bases respectively, with 7 bases between them. Germline CDR1 and CDR2: SEHNR and FQNEAQ (reference sequence). The CDR3 loop spans 12 amino acids. The CDR3 region is CASSSGITEAFF. The CDR3 region has the DNA TGTGCCAGCAGCTCGGGAATCACTGAAGCTTTCTTT.

The CDR3 DNA reads TGTGCCAGCAGCGCCAGCCGGGAGGTGGCCTACGAGCAGTACTTC. Its translation: CASSASREVAYEQYF. This chain joins TRBV7-2 and TRBJ2-7; TRBD2 aligns across 7 bases. Germline-derived CDR1 and CDR2 are SGHTA and FQGNSA. V lost 5 bases, J lost 2 bases, and 9 bases stayed unmatched. The CDR3 extends over 15 amino acids.

This chain connects TRBV4-3 to TRBJ2-7; D might be TRBD1 (5 bases). Trimming removed 0 bases from V and 1 base from J, with 13 bases in between. The CDR3 runs to 16 residues. Looked up from germline, CDR1 is LGHNA and CDR2 is YSLEER. This chain's CDR3 is CASSQDSPGLSYEQYF. CDR3 coding DNA: TGCGCCAGCAGCCAAGATTCGCCAGGGCTATCCTACGAGCAGTACTTC.

The rearrangement joins TRBV7-2 to TRBJ1-1, with D possibly being TRBD1 (6 bases). V dropped 1 base and J dropped 5 bases, with 8 bases sitting between them. Germline-derived CDR1 and CDR2 are SGHTA and FQGNSA. This CDR3 spans 13 amino acids. Written as DNA, the CDR3 is TGTGCCAGCAGCTTAGACAGGGAGACTGAAGCTTTCTTT. Protein product: CASSLDRETEAFF.

As to this clone: An end of the junction differs from the germline gene, which may be a read error. The chain carries TRBV19 and TRBJ1-1; TRBD1 matches 8 bases. The CDR3 length is 15 residues. Germline-derived CDR1 and CDR2 are LNHDA and SQIVND (reference sequence). In nucleotides, the CDR3 is TGTGCCAGTAGCGCACGACAGGGGAAGAACACTGAGGCTTTCTTT. Translating gives CASSARQGKNTEAFF.

The chain recombines TRBV18 with TRBJ1-2, with 9 bases aligning to TRBD1. With V trimmed by 1 base and J by 7 bases, 13 bases remained unmatched. The germline V gene has CDR1 KGHSH and CDR2 LQKENI. The CDR3 runs to 17 residues. The CDR3 protein is CASSPREIRTGAGGYTF. CDR3 nucleotide sequence: TGTGCCAGCTCACCACGAGAGATTAGGACAGGGGCCGGTGGCTACACCTTC.

V gene TRBV2 combines with J gene TRBJ1-2; 7 nucleotides line up with TRBD1. The J segment lost 9 bases and the V segment lost 6 bases, leaving 16 bases of the junction unmatched. CDR3 length: 15 amino acids. CDR1 is SNHLY and CDR2 is FYNNEI in the germline V gene. This CDR3 is CASSDPPGQASSYTF. CDR3 coding DNA: TGTGCCAGCAGCGACCCGCCTGGACAGGCCTCGAGCTACACCTTC.

The V and J genes are TRBV7-2 and TRBJ1-2, with a weak D call TRBD1 (6 bases). In germline, CDR1 is SGHTA, CDR2 FQGNSA. Trimming shortened V by 5 bases and J by 5 bases, and 12 bases separated the two germline ends. CDR3 length: 13 residues. The CDR3 sequence: CASSGQNFYGYTF. CDR3 in DNA: TGTGCCAGCAGCGGACAGAATTTTTATGGCTACACCTTC.

The rearrangement joins TRBV19 to TRBJ1-5, with TRBD1 matching over 7 bases. Germline loops: CDR1 LNHDA, CDR2 SQIVND (reference sequence). The CDR3 contains 12 residues. V was pared by 6 bases and J by 7 bases, with 3 bases of the junction left unmatched. The CDR3 DNA reads TGTGCCAGTAGGACAGGGAGGCAGCCCCAGCATTTT. Translating gives CASRTGRQPQHF. The full variable domain, with the rest looked up from reference TRBV19 and TRBJ1-5, is DGGITQSPKYLFRKEGQNVTLSCEQNLNHDAMYWYRQDPGQGLRLIYYSQIVNDFQKGDIAEGYSVSREKKESFPLTVTSAQKNPTAFYLCASRTGRQPQHFGDGTRLSIL.

About this clone itself: Other DNA sequences in this specimen translate into the identical CDR3. The CDR3 sequence is CASSLWAPVNTEAFF. DNA for the CDR3: TGTGCCAGCAGTTTATGGGCGCCAGTAAACACTGAAGCTTTCTTT. The chain combines TRBV27 with TRBJ1-1; D is undetermined. This CDR3 has 15 residues. The ends were cut back, 1 base at V and 2 bases at J, with 11 bases in the middle. Germline V lookup: CDR1 MNHEY, CDR2 SMNVEV (reference sequence).

The J gene is TRBJ2-3, the V gene TRBV9; a possible D gene is TRBD1 (6 bases). The CDR3 is made up of 15 amino acids. V was shortened by 0 bases and J by 1 base, with 9 bases between the two germline ends. Germline assignment: CDR1 SGDLS and CDR2 YYNGEE. The CDR3: CASSVETGGTDTQYF. The CDR3, as DNA: TGTGCCAGCAGCGTAGAGACAGGAGGCACAGATACGCAGTATTTT.

The chain joins TRBV6-4 to TRBJ2-5, with 9 nucleotides matching TRBD2. Trimming at V came to 0 bases and at J to 5 bases, leaving 7 bases not matched to a gene. CDR1 is MRHNA and CDR2 is SNTAGT in the germline V gene. The length of the CDR3 is 16 residues. The CDR3, as DNA: TGTGCCAGCAGTGACTCTGGAGCGGGAGGTATGGAGACCCAGTACTTC. This translates into CASSDSGAGGMETQYF.